The T cell receptor (delta chain) under discussion was sequenced for a study of γδ T cells in repeated Plasmodium falciparum infection (dated by TCRdb to the early 2020s). For context, the study as a whole: The natural-infection arm enrolled Malian children exposed to intense seasonal malaria transmission and compared the Malian children with Australian children matched for age and gender. Five or six malaria-naive U.S. adults underwent four controlled human malaria infections by bites from P. falciparum NF54-infected Anopheles stephensi mosquitoes over approximately 590 days. Samples were collected from controlled-infection subjects at baseline, immediately before selected infections, and 21 days after each infection. Malian gammadelta TCR repertoires were analysed cross-sectionally during no-transmission periods and longitudinally across acute febrile malaria episodes. Using both natural infection in Mali and controlled human malaria infection, the study looked at the way repeated Plasmodium falciparum infection shapes the human gammadelta T cell repertoire. Study-wide conclusions, independent of this receptor: Because the controlled-infection cohort was small, analysis of inter-individual variability in gammadelta T cell responses was limited. Vgamma9/Vdelta2+ TCR repertoires kept a highly stable polyclonal repertoire across time and infection, and many TCRgamma sequences overlapped between individuals. Waves of new clonotype selection in Vdelta2-negative, largely Vdelta1+, gammadelta TCR repertoires appeared to be driven by repeated controlled infections. Compared with the repertoires of Australian children, the Vdelta2-negative gammadelta TCR repertoires of Malian children appeared more clonally expanded, less diverse and less shared. The Malian cohort came from a small rural village of predominantly one ethnic group, limiting generalizability.

The CDR3 runs 19 residues from the cysteine to the phenylalanine. The kept DNA is CDR3 alone, 57 bases in frame from the first base. V and J are trimmed by 0 bases and 2 bases, and the gene matches miss 15 bases of the junction. The germline V gene gives CDR1 as TSWWSYY and CDR2 as QGS. The library was obtained by multiplex PCR. TCRdb lists the instrument as Illumina MiSeq. Every sorted gammadelta T cell sample had both its TCR gamma (TRG) and TCR delta (TRD) chains sequenced. Concerning the study's data processing: Repertoire analyses included clonotype tree plots, accumulated frequency of the top 20 clonotypes, diversity index (DI) and D75 metrics. The public reads were reprocessed by TCRdb using CATT, and rows of matching DNA were later combined. TCRdb, rather than the study authors, made the V and J calls. The sample table contains 45,000 to 60,000 delta-chain clones; only one count was recorded for around 2% of them. The top ten constitute roughly 25% of the sample.

Vgamma9/Vdelta2+ and Vdelta2-negative gammadelta T cell populations were flow-sorted from peripheral blood mononuclear cells for bulk TCR repertoire analysis. This clone was observed at least ten times. The clone's antigen remains unknown. No much larger clone is present one base from it, and per-base qualities are unavailable. The sample comprised gamma-delta T cells from blood. The V gene is TRDV1 and the J gene is TRDJ1, and 7 junctional nucleotides match TRDD3. Matching the DNA to germline supplied the J gene, which TCRdb does not give. The clonotype originates from a pool of human donors (malaria-infected and uninfected, not separated). The encoded CDR3 is CALGELYPEWDTRTDKLIF. The nucleotides read TGTGCTCTTGGGGAACTCTACCCGGAGTGGGATACACGAACCGATAAACTCATCTTT.